This entry is about one TCR beta chain. The table lists this clonotype with many counts. Its antigen remains undetermined. No qualities accompany the bases; no much larger clone lies one base away. For repertoire sequencing, the TCR beta CDR3 regions were amplified from RNA transcripts. HTBI primers and the Qiagen OneStep RT-PCR kit were used in a first-round RT-PCR, which was followed by a second-round multiplex PCR, size selection and purification. The libraries underwent paired-end sequencing with 100 bp reads on an Illumina HiSeq2000. As for the authors' bioinformatics: SOAPnuke was used to process the reads, removing any read that contained adapters or uncalled bases, had a mean Phred below 15, or lacked an exact match to the constant primer or identifier. COPE v1.2.5 was used to merge the high-quality paired reads. Each unique nucleotide sequence was defined as a clonotype, and clonotypes were aligned to IMGT TRB V, D and J references with MiTCR v1.1. Only V-J combinations with frequency above 0.0001 were analysed, covering 99.2% of repertoires. For each V-J combination, a TCR clonal expansion and chaos score was defined as F50 clonal expansion divided by the chaos observed in the TCRdist matrix. Welch's t-statistics and random forest were used to narrow the features down to 13 V-J combinations, which were then fed into a naive Bayes classifier. Thyroid-blood repertoire similarity was quantified with the Morisita-Horn index. TCRdb redid the processing of the public reads, applying fastp at Q25 and MiXCR, and retained in-frame beta chains. Every CDR3 protein is listed once, alongside the most common genes and DNA of its rows. What appears here as the V and J calls and clone size reflects TCRdb's work, not the paper's. The table for this sample lists fewer than 400,000 distinct CDR3 sequences; 18% of them were counted only once. In total, the top ten clones hold 1.5% to 2% of the sample.

From the germline V gene, CDR1 is MDHEN and CDR2 is SYDVKM. The CDR3 runs 14 amino acids, cysteine and phenylalanine included. Only CDR3 DNA remains: 42 bases, in frame from the first base. V is clipped by 4 bases and J by 5 bases, and the sequence between their germline boundaries is 11 bases long. The data are from a study of Graves' ophthalmopathy and Graves' hyperthyroidism (dated by TCRdb to 2016 to 2018). At the level of the whole study: Peripheral blood was collected at initial diagnosis, prior to any treatment. In total, 135 blood samples were TCR-sequenced: fewer than 50 ophthalmopathy, under 80 hyperthyroidism and approximately 17 hyperthyroidism-to-ophthalmopathy patients. To explore V-J signatures distinguishing ophthalmopathy from hyperthyroidism, a discovery set of about a hundred patients (around 42 ophthalmopathy, 55 to 60 stable hyperthyroidism) was enrolled. For training and testing, the 100 or so patients in the discovery cohort were randomly divided in a 7:3 ratio. For independent validation, a separate cohort was made up of approximately 19 hyperthyroidism patients plus 17 patients who later progressed from hyperthyroidism to ophthalmopathy. After sampling, hyperthyroidism patients received methimazole starting at 30 mg daily, and ophthalmopathy patients received high-dose intravenous methylprednisolone. The study used signatures of the TCR beta repertoire to tell Graves' ophthalmopathy apart from Graves' hyperthyroidism and to predict which patients would progress to ophthalmopathy. In about six hyperthyroidism patients, the T-cell repertoires found in thyroid tissue were compared with those found in blood.

Patients with ophthalmopathy had moderately to severely active disease, with a Clinical Activity Score of 3 or more, a NOSPECS grade of 4 or more, and a disease duration of less than 3 months. Patients were excluded if they had other autoimmune diseases, uncontrolled infections, pregnancy or lactation. Clinical symptoms, serum thyroxine, TRAb, thyroid ultrasound and orbital computed tomography were used for diagnosis. Ficoll-Paque density gradient centrifugation was used to isolate PBMCs from approximately 10 ml of fresh peripheral blood. Trizol reagent was used to extract the total RNA, and its quality was then checked on an Agilent 2100 Bioanalyzer. Results the study describes overall, beyond this receptor: Sample size was not statistically predetermined, and group allocation was not concealed from the investigators. In validation, the model predicted ophthalmopathy progression with about 71% sensitivity and around 72% specificity; 12 predicted patients were CT-confirmed with GO in a median of about 6.1 months. In cross-validation, the 13-signature model distinguished ophthalmopathy from stable hyperthyroidism with approximately 88% sensitivity and about 84% specificity, and in the test set the corresponding values were roughly 80% and 76%. Most of the expanded thyroid clonotypes with a frequency above 0.001 were also detected in blood, and it was suggested that the thyroid immune response may be reflected by blood repertoires.

What was sequenced was peripheral blood. The clonotype originates from a woman in her late teens or twenties with Graves' ophthalmopathy. Donor details come from another sample of the same person, matched by shared clones. The chain was built from TRBV28 and TRBJ2-2, with an unclear D gene assignment. The CDR3 loop reads CASSSPSVTGELFF. The DNA sequence follows: TGTGCCAGCAGTTCACCTTCTGTGACCGGGGAGCTGTTTTTT.